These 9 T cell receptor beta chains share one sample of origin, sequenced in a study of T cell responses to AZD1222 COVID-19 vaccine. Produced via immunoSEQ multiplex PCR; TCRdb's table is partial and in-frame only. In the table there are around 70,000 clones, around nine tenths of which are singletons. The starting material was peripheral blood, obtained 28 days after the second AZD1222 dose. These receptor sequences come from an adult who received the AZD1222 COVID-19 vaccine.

CDR3 DNA sequence: TGTGCCAGTAGTCTGGGGGCGCTCCCCAATCAGCCCCAGCATTTT. Its protein is CASSLGALPNQPQHF. The chain uses TRBV19 and TRBJ1-5; a weak D match, TRBD1 (6 bases). This CDR3 has 15 residues. The V end was cut by 5 bases, the J end by 3 bases, with 14 bases between. Germline-derived CDR1 and CDR2 are LNHDA and SQIVND (reference sequence).

CDR3 loop: CATSDTHQSADTQYF. As DNA, the CDR3 is TGTGCCACCAGTGACACTCATCAGTCTGCAGATACGCAGTATTTT. The V and J genes are TRBV24-1 and TRBJ2-3; D gene ambiguous. Germline CDR1 and CDR2: KGHDR and SFDVKD. V was clipped by 4 bases and J by 4 bases, with 14 bases between them. The CDR3 sequence is 15 residues long.

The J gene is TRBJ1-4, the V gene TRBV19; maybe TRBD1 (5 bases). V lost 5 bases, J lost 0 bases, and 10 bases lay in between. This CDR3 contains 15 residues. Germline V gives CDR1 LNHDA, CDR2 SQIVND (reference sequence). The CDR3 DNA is TGTGCCAGTAGTCAGGGCACTGCAACTAATGAAAAACTGTTTTTT. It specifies CASSQGTATNEKLFF.

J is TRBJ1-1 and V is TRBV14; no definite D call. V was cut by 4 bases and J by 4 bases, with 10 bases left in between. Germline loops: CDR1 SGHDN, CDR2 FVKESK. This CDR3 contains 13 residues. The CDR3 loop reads CASSLEVATEAFF. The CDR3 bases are TGTGCCAGCAGCCTCGAGGTGGCCACTGAAGCTTTCTTT.

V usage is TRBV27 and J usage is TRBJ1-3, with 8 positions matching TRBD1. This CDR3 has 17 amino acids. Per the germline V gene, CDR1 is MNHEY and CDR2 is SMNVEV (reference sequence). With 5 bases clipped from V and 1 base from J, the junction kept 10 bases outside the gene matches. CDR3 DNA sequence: TGTGCCAGCAGTCCCCGGACAGGGACGGGGTCTGGAAACACCATATATTTT. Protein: CASSPRTGTGSGNTIYF.

Written as DNA, the CDR3 is TGTGCCACCAGCAGGGGACAGGTGACAACTAATGAAAAACTGTTTTTT. Its protein product is CATSRGQVTTNEKLFF. The gene calls are TRBV15 and TRBJ1-4; 8 positions match TRBD1. This CDR3 spans 16 amino acids. J lost 0 bases, V lost 3 bases, and 3 bases had no gene match. Germline V lookup: CDR1 LNHNV, CDR2 YYDKDF (reference sequence).

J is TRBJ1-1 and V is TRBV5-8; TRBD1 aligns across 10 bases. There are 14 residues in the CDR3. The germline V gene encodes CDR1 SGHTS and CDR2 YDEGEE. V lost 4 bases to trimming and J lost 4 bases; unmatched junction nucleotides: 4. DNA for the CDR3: TGTGCCAGCAGCCCCCGGGACAGGGGCACTGAAGCTTTCTTT. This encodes CASSPRDRGTEAFF.

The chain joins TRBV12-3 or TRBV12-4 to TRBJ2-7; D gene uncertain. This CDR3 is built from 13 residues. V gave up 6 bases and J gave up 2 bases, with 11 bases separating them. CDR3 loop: CASREDATYEQYF. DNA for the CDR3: TGTGCCAGCAGGGAAGACGCGACCTACGAGCAGTACTTC.

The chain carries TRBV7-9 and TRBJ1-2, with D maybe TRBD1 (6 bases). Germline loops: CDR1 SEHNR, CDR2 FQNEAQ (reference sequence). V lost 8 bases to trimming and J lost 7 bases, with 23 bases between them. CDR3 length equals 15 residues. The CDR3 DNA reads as TGTGCCAGCGTGGGAGGGGGGGGCCAAATTCGTGGCTACACCTTC. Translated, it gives CASVGGGGQIRGYTF.